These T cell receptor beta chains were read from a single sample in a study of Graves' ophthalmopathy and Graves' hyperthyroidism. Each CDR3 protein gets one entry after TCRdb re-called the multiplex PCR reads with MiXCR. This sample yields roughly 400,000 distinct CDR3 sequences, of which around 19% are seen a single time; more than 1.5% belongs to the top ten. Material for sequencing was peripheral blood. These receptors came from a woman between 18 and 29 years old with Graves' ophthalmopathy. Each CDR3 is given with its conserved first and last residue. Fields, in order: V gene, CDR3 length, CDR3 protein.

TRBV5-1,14,CASSWGPENTEAFF
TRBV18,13,CASSPEVGTEAFF
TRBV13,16,CASSSLSGGAAYEQYF
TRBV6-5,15,CASNPETGLVTEAFF
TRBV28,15,CASSLASFGTGELFF
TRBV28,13,CASSWTGTGEQYF
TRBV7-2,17,CASSSDTGTIAKNIQYF
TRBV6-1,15,CASSPRGQDAYEQYF
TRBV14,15,CASSQVLAASYEQYF
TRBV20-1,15,CSARDPPRRAYEQYF